Detailed here is one T cell receptor beta chain. Antigen: not known. These data are taken from a study of cytomegalovirus exposure and HLA in healthy donors. Findings of the study overall: In a later analysis, specific HLA alleles were associated with 15,000 to 20,000 TCR beta sequences at a 0.05 false discovery rate. The majority of CMV-associated TCR beta chains were reported as apparently HLA-restricted in a later analysis. V segments that were indistinguishable, TRBV6-2 and TRBV6-3 among them, were omitted from analysis. Later, an analysis found that common viral pathogens appeared to be linked with several of the most significant clusters.

V was pared by 4 bases and J by 2 bases, with 14 bases between. CDR3 length equals 15 residues. The V gene's germline CDR1 is MGHRA and CDR2 YSYEKL. The PCR had 60 Vbeta and 13 Jbeta primers. Repertoires were generated with immunoSEQ multiplex PCR, while TCRdb's copy carries only in-frame clones and drops some. The record lists 200,000 to 250,000 clones, of which the ten most abundant hold around 0.95%. Sequenced: PBMCs. The receptor comes from a young woman in good health and CMV-seropositive. V and J are TRBV4-1 and TRBJ1-1; no definite D call. CDR3 amino acids: CASSPRGELNTEAFF. The DNA of the CDR3 is TGCGCCAGCAGCCCCCGAGGCGAGTTAAACACTGAAGCTTTCTTT.